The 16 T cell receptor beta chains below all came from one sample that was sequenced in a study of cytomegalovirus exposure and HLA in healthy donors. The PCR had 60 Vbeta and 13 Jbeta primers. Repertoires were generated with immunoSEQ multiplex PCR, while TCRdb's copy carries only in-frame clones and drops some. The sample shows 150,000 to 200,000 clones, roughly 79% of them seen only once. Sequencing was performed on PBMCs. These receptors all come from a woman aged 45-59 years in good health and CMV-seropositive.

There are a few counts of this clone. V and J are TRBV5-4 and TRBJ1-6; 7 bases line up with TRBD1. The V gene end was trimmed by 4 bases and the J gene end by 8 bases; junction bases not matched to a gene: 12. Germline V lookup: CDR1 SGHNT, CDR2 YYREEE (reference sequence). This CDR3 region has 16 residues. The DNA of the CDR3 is TGTGCCAGCAGCCAAGAGCAGGACAGGTCCTATTCACCCCTCCACTTT. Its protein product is CASSQEQDRSYSPLHF.

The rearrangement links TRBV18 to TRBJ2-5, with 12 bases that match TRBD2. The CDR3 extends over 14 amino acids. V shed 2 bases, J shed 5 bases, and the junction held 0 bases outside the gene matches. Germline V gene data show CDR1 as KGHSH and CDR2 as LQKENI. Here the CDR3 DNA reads TGTGCCAGCTCACCAGGGACTAGCGGGGAGACCCAGTACTTC. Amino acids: CASSPGTSGETQYF.

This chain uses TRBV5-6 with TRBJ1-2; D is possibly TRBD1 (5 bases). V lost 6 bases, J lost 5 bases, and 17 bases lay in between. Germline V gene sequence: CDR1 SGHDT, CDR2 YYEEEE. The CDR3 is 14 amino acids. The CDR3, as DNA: TGTGCCAGCATCCGATCGGGGGTTGATTATGGCTACACCTTC. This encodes CASIRSGVDYGYTF.

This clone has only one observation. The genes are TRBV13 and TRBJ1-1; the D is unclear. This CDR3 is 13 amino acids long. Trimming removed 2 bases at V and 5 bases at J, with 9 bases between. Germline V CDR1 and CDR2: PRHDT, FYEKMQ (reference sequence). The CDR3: CASSLKSGTEAFF. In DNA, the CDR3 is TGTGCCAGCAGCTTAAAAAGCGGGACTGAAGCTTTCTTT.

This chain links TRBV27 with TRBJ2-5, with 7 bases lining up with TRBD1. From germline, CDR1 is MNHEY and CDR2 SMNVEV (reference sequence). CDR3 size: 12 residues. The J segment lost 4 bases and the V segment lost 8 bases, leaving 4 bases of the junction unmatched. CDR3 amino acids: CASGNRGETQYF. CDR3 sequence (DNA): TGTGCCAGCGGCAACAGGGGAGAGACCCAGTACTTC.

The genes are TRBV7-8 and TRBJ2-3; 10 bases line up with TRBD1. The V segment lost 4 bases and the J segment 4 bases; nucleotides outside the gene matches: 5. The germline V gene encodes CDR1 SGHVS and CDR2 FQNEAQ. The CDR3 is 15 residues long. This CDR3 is CASSSKGQGSDTQYF. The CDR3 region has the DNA TGTGCCAGCAGCTCCAAGGGACAGGGGTCAGATACGCAGTATTTT.

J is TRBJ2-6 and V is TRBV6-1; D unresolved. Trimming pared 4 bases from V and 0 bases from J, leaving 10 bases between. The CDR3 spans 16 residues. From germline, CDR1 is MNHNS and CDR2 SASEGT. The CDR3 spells CASSATAVSGANVLTF. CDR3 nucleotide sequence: TGTGCCAGCAGTGCCACAGCAGTCTCTGGGGCCAACGTCCTGACTTTC.

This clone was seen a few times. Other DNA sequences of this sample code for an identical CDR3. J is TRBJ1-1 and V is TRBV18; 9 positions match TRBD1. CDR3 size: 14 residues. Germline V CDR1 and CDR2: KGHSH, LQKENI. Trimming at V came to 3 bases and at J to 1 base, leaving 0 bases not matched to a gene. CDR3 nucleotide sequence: TGTGCCAGCTCACCGGGACAGGGGAACACTGAAGCTTTCTTT. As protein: CASSPGQGNTEAFF.

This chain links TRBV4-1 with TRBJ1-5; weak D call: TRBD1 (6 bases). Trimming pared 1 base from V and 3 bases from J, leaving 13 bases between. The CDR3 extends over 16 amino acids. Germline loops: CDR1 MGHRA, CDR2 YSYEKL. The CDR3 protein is CASSQGGGQYNQPQHF. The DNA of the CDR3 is TGCGCCAGCAGCCAAGGAGGGGGACAATACAATCAGCCCCAGCATTTT.

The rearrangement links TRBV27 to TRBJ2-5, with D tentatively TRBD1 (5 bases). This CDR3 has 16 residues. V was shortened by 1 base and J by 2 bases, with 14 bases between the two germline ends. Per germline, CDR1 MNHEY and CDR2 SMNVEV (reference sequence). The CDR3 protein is CASSLFYDSTQETQYF. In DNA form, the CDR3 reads TGTGCCAGCAGTTTATTCTATGACAGCACTCAAGAGACCCAGTACTTC.

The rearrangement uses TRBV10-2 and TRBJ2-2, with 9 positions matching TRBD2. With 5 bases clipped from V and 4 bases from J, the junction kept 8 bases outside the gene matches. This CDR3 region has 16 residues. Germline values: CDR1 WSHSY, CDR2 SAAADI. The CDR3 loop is CASSLPSGVGTGELFF. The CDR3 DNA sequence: TGCGCCAGCAGTCTTCCTAGCGGGGTTGGCACCGGGGAGCTGTTTTTT.

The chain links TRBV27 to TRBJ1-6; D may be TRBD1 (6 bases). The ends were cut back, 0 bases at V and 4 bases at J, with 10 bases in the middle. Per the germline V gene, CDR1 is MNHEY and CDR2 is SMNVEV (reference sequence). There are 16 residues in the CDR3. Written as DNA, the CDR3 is TGTGCCAGCAGTTTATCTCCGGACAGTTATAATTCACCCCTCCACTTT. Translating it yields CASSLSPDSYNSPLHF.

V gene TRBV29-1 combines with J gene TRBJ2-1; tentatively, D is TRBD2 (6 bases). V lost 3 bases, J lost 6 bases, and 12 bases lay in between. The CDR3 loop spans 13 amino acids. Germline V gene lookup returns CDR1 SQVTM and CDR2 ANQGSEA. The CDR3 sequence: CSVDWGGLNEQFF. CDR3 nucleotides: TGCAGCGTTGATTGGGGAGGTCTCAATGAGCAGTTCTTC.

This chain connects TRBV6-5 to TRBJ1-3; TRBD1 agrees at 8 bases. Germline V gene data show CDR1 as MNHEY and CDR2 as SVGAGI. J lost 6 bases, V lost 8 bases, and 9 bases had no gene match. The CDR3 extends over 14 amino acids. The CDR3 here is CASAPTGDANTIYF. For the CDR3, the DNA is TGTGCCAGCGCCCCGACAGGGGACGCAAACACCATATATTTT.

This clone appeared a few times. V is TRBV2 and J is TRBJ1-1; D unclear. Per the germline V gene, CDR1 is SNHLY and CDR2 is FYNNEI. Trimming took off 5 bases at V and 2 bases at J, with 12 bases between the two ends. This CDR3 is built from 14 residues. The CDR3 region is CASSRSGLNTEAFF. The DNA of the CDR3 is TGTGCCAGCAGTAGGTCGGGTCTTAACACTGAAGCTTTCTTT.

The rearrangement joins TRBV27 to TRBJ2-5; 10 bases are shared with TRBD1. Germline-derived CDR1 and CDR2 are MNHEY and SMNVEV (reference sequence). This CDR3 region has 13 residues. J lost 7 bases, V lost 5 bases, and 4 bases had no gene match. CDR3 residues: CASSPGQGWTQYF. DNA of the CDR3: TGTGCCAGCAGTCCGGGACAGGGGTGGACCCAGTACTTC.